What follows are 8 T cell receptor beta chains derived from one specimen sequenced in a study of T cells in women clearing cervical HPV infection. TCRdb keeps only in-frame clones here, not all; method: immunoSEQ multiplex PCR. In total, the table holds 40,000 or so clones. Sample: blood buffy coat. Every receptor here comes from a woman between 18 and 69 years old with a cervical HPV16 infection that either progressed to CIN3+ or cleared (not recorded which).

In terms of frequency, this clone is medium-sized. Coverage ceases 3 residues before the CDR3 finishes, and the germline J gene fills in the end. The identical CDR3 is also encoded by other nucleotide sequences in the sample. The chain links TRBV19 to TRBJ2-7, with TRBD1 matching 7 bases. Germline lookup yields CDR1 LNHDA and CDR2 SQIVND (reference sequence). Trimming removed 9 bases from V and 2 bases from J; junction bases left unmatched: 4. The CDR3 length is 12 residues. Incomplete CDR3 DNA: TGTGCCAGACAGGGGACGGCCTACGAG. Residues: CARQGTAYE. The whole CDR3 sequence reads CARQGTAYEQYF.

About this clone: Sequencing ends 3 residues short of the CDR3 end; the germline J gene provides the rest. The chain carries TRBV2 and TRBJ1-2, with D possibly TRBD1 on 5 matching bases. The CDR3 is 14 residues long. Germline loops: CDR1 SNHLY, CDR2 FYNNEI. V gave up 8 bases and J gave up 4 bases, with 17 bases separating them. The CDR3 region is CASGRETATYGYTF. The CDR3 DNA, read in part, is TGTGCCAGCGGCCGAGAGACAGCGACCTATGGC. The full variable domain, with the rest looked up from reference TRBV2 and TRBJ1-2, is EPEVTQTPSHQVTQMGQEVILRCVPISNHLYFYWYRQILGQKVEFLVSFYNNEISEKSEIFDDQFSVERPDGSNFTLKIRSTKLEDSAMYFCASGRETATYGYTFGSGTRLTVV.

A word on this clone: The sequenced fragment ends 3 residues before the CDR3 boundary, so the rest is inferred from the germline J gene. V usage is TRBV7-8 and J usage is TRBJ2-3, with a weak D call TRBD1 (6 bases). The CDR3 extends over 14 amino acids. Germline lookup yields CDR1 SGHVS and CDR2 FQNEAQ. CDR3 sequence: CASSLGEGQETQYF. CDR3 DNA (partial): TGTGCCAGCAGCTTAGGTGAGGGACAAGAGACG.

As to this clone: The read finishes 3 residues shy of the CDR3 end, and the germline J gene is used to complete it. The chain recombines TRBV12-5 with TRBJ2-5, with D maybe TRBD2 (7 bases). Deletions cut 7 bases from V and 4 bases from J, with 13 bases between. In germline, CDR1 is LGHNT, CDR2 FRNRAP. The CDR3 runs to 13 residues. Partial CDR3 DNA: TGTGCTAGTGCCCTGCGGGGGCTAGAGACC. Translation gives CASALRGLET. The full CDR3 protein is CASALRGLETQYF.

Of note for this clone: The read stops 3 residues short of the end of the CDR3; the missing end is completed from the germline J gene. The chain recombines TRBV6-4 with TRBJ1-1, with D unclear. Germline V gene data show CDR1 as MRHNA and CDR2 as SNTAGT. The germline V and J ends were trimmed by 4 bases and 0 bases, with 15 bases remaining between them. This CDR3 spans 16 amino acids. The DNA read from the CDR3 is TGTGCCAGCAGTGTTTCCCGACTGGAAATGAACACTGAA. This gives the protein CASSVSRLEMNTE. Given in full, the CDR3 is CASSVSRLEMNTEAFF.

Points on this clone: The CDR3 is cut off 3 residues early in the read; its end comes from the germline J gene. The chain joins TRBV7-6 to TRBJ2-2; TRBD2 aligns across 16 bases. The CDR3 consists of 18 residues. CDR1 and CDR2 (germline): SGHVS, FNYEAQ. V shed 1 base, J shed 6 bases, and the junction held 5 bases outside the gene matches. The part of the CDR3 DNA that was read is TGTGCCAGCAGCTTAGGCGCGGGACTAGCGGGAGGGTCCGGGGAG. Translated: CASSLGAGLAGGSGE. The whole CDR3 is CASSLGAGLAGGSGELFF.

As concerns this clone: The read ends 3 residues early relative to the CDR3; the germline J gene fills the gap. The J gene is TRBJ2-1, the V gene TRBV20-1, with TRBD2 matching over 10 bases. The V segment lost 3 bases and the J segment 0 bases; nucleotides outside the gene matches: 5. The length of the CDR3 is 16 residues. Germline V CDR1 and CDR2: DFQATT, SNEGSKA (reference sequence). The sequenced CDR3 bases are TGCAGTGCTAGGCGGCTAGCGGGAGCCTCCTACAATGAG. Amino acid sequence: CSARRLAGASYNE. The entire CDR3 is CSARRLAGASYNEQFF.

Worth noting for this clone: The read comes to an end 3 residues before the CDR3 does, leaving the germline J gene to fill in the end. V usage is TRBV5-6 and J usage is TRBJ1-2; 8 bases agree with TRBD1. Germline CDR1 is SGHDT and CDR2 is YYEEEE. CDR3 length equals 15 residues. V lost 2 bases and J lost 6; bases outside the gene matches: 9. The DNA read from the CDR3 is TGTGCCAGCAGCTTCGAATGGACAGGGAGCAATGGC. Its protein is CASSFEWTGSNG. The CDR3 in its entirety is CASSFEWTGSNGYTF.